This record concerns one T cell receptor beta chain sequence. These data come from a study of blood T cell repertoires in COVID-19. Study details: PBMCs, B-cell-depleted T cells, or T cells were the source of the cDNA or gDNA that made up the material.

As handled by the study authors: It was from reference gene primer amplification that nucleated cell counts were estimated. Assay used: immunoSEQ multiplex PCR; TCRdb lists only in-frame clones, some missing. V and J calls and clone size come straight from that table; D and trimming were deduced from the DNA. The sample gives about 170,000 clones, about 85% of which show up once; 7% is in the top ten. The sample was peripheral blood. This receptor was obtained from an elderly woman in a cohort sampled during active or convalescent COVID-19.

CDR3 bases: TGCGCCAGCAGCTTGTCAGGGGATCAGCCCCAGCATTTT. Translation: CASSLSGDQPQHF. The chain is built from TRBV5-1 and TRBJ1-5; possibly TRBD1 for D (6 bases). Germline V gene sequence: CDR1 SGHRS, CDR2 YFSETQ. This CDR3 comprises 13 residues. Deletions cut 1 base from V and 5 bases from J, with 7 bases between.